Listed below are T cell receptor beta chains from one sample, sequenced in a study of molecular identifiers for immune sequencing clone quantification. TCRdb itself ran the PCR reads through MiXCR, one entry per CDR3 protein. The sample consists of around 460,000 distinct CDR3 sequences, about 25% of them appearing once. Sequenced input: naive CD8+ T cells from blood, with Jurkat cell RNA spiked in. These receptor sequences come from a human donor in good health. Some libraries in this study had Jurkat cell RNA spiked in. The CDR3 runs from the conserved cysteine through the conserved F or W. The D gene is left open where the match is weak. Part of the rows lack a size; the others show once, few, many or a class for expanded clones.

V gene,D gene,J gene,clone size,CDR3 DNA,CDR3 protein
TRBV2,TRBD2,TRBJ2-3,few,TGTGCCAGCAGTGAACTAGCGGGGAGTCTTGATACGCAGTATTTT,CASSELAGSLDTQYF
TRBV5-6,.,TRBJ1-2,few,TGTGCCAGCAGCTTGTTGCAGATAGCTAACTATGGCTACACCTTC,CASSLLQIANYGYTF
TRBV6-5,TRBD2,TRBJ2-5,.,TGTGCCAGCAGTACTACCGGGACTAACCAAGAGACCCAGTACTTC,CASSTTGTNQETQYF
TRBV7-9,.,TRBJ2-1,few,TGTGCCAGCAGCTTAGGGCGGACAAGGGATGAGCAGTTCTTC,CASSLGRTRDEQFF
TRBV7-8,TRBD1,TRBJ2-7,many,TGTGCCAGCAGCCTGAAGACGGACAGGGAAAACGTGCAGTACTTC,CASSLKTDRENVQYF
TRBV27,TRBD1,TRBJ2-5,many,TGTGCCAGCAGGGGACAGGGGATAGAGACCCAGTACTTC,CASRGQGIETQYF
TRBV13,TRBD1,TRBJ1-1,.,TGTGCCAGCAGCTCCCCGGGACAGGGGGCCACTGAAGCTTTCTTT,CASSSPGQGATEAFF
TRBV23-1,.,TRBJ2-2,.,TGCGCCAGCAGTCAATCGATGGCCGGGGGCTTGTTCGGGGCGCTGTTTTTT,CASSQSMAGGLFGALFF
TRBV7-9,.,TRBJ2-3,many,TGTGCCAGCACCCCGTTGAGAGCGTACGCCACAGATACGCAGTATTTT,CASTPLRAYATDTQYF
TRBV4-2,.,TRBJ2-1,.,TGTGCCAGCAGCCCCCGGGACGCCGGCCGGAATGAGCAGTTCTTC,CASSPRDAGRNEQFF
TRBV7-6,.,TRBJ2-3,few,TGTGCCAGCAGCCGCAAAACGGGGCGAGGGCGCACAGATACGCAGTATTTT,CASSRKTGRGRTDTQYF
TRBV5-8,TRBD1,TRBJ1-5,few,TGTGCCAGCAGCTACCGGGACAGTGGCCAGCCCCAGCATTTT,CASSYRDSGQPQHF
TRBV4-1,.,TRBJ1-1,many,TGCGCCAGCAGCCAGAAGGTTGGGGGGGGGCAGACTTTCTTT,CASSQKVGGGQTFF
TRBV13,.,TRBJ2-7,many,TGTGCCAGCAGCCCGGTTAACTCCTACGAGCAGTACTTC,CASSPVNSYEQYF
TRBV29-1,.,TRBJ1-2,.,TGCAGCGTTGCCGCGGATTATGGCTACACCTTC,CSVAADYGYTF
TRBV29-1,.,TRBJ2-7,many,TGCAGCGTCGAACGCGGAGCCTACGAGCAGTACTTC,CSVERGAYEQYF
TRBV30,.,TRBJ1-1,few,TGTGCCTGGAGTGTACTTGGGGGCGCTGAAGCTTTCTTT,CAWSVLGGAEAFF
TRBV5-1,.,TRBJ2-7,many,TGCGCCAGCAGCTTTATGGGCTCCTACGAGCAGTACTTC,CASSFMGSYEQYF
TRBV2,TRBD1,TRBJ1-2,few,TGTGCCAGCAGACAGGGGGCCCCGGAGTATGGCTACACCTTC,CASRQGAPEYGYTF
TRBV7-2,TRBD1,TRBJ1-1,once,TGTGCCAGCAGAATACAGGGGGGCTGGAAAGCTTTCTTT,CASRIQGGWKAFF
TRBV20-1,.,TRBJ2-3,.,TGCAGTGCTAGAGATCTGGGCGGAGGCACAGATACGCAGTATTTT,CSARDLGGGTDTQYF
TRBV7-9,.,TRBJ2-2,few,TGTGCCAGCAGCTTAATTCCGACAGGGAACACCGGGGAGCTGTTTTTT,CASSLIPTGNTGELFF
TRBV20-1,TRBD2,TRBJ2-3,.,TGCAGTGCTAGAGGTCTCGGGACTAGCGGGGGGGCGGTGGCAGATACGCAGTATTTT,CSARGLGTSGGAVADTQYF
TRBV5-1,.,TRBJ2-2,many,TGCGCCAGCAGCTTGACAGCCGGGGAGCTGTTTTTT,CASSLTAGELFF
TRBV2,.,TRBJ2-7,once,TGTGCCAGCGGGGACACGAGCGAGCAGTACTTC,CASGDTSEQYF
TRBV12-5,.,TRBJ2-4,.,TGTGCTAGTGGGGCGCCTTCCGATCCTATTCAGTACTTC,CASGAPSDPIQYF
TRBV6-6,TRBD1,TRBJ2-1,.,TGTGCCAGCAGTGCTCCGGGACAGGGGGCTAACTCCTACAATGAGCAGTTCTTC,CASSAPGQGANSYNEQFF
TRBV15,.,TRBJ2-7,many,TGTGCCACCAGCAGAGCCCCAGGACACTCCTACGAGCAGTACTTC,CATSRAPGHSYEQYF
TRBV7-9,.,TRBJ2-4,.,TGTGCCAGCAGCGAGCACCCCGGGACGAATATTGCCAAAAACATTCAGTACTTC,CASSEHPGTNIAKNIQYF
TRBV28,TRBD1,TRBJ2-7,few,TGTGCCAGCAGTTCGGGACAGGGGAGGGCGGAGCAGTACTTC,CASSSGQGRAEQYF